This TCR beta chain was profiled in a study of shared clonotypes between healthy human individuals. Per germline, CDR1 MNHEY and CDR2 SMNVEV (reference sequence). The CDR3 loop spans 16 amino acids. The V and J ends lost 4 bases and 5 bases, in that order; junction bases with no gene match: 11. As defined, naive CD8 cells were CD45RO-negative and positively selected for CCR7, with terminally differentiated effector memory CD45RA+ cells excluded. TCRdb's copy holds only in-frame clones and misses some; the assay was immunoSEQ multiplex PCR. Of around 580,000 clones detected, more than 95% appear once; the ten largest clones hold approximately 0.3%.

The sequencing sample was made of naive CD8+ T cells sorted from blood. The receptor's source is a man aged 25 to 45 in good health. The gene calls are TRBV27 and TRBJ2-7; 10 bases are shared with TRBD1. This chain's CDR3 is CASSYSRTGTGDEQYF. CDR3 nucleotides: TGTGCCAGCAGTTATTCTCGAACCGGGACAGGGGACGAGCAGTACTTC.